This entry concerns a single T cell receptor (beta chain). The sample belongs to a study of shared clonotypes between healthy human individuals. Method: immunoSEQ multiplex PCR; TCRdb's copy keeps in-frame clones and lacks some. This table has a few million clones, around 90% appearing once. CDR3 length equals 17 residues. Trimming took off 1 base at V and 0 bases at J, with 13 bases between the two ends. Germline V gene sequence: CDR1 SEHNR, CDR2 FQNEAQ (reference sequence). This receptor was identified in a man younger than 35 in good health. Some clones in this sample may be carry-over from other donors' samples. What was sequenced was naive CD4+ T cells from PBMCs. Subset meaning: CD45RA+ positively selected. The chain recombines TRBV7-9 with TRBJ2-1; tentative D call: TRBD2 (6 bases). The CDR3 here is CASSLGRVGSSYNEQFF. CDR3 bases: TGTGCCAGCAGCTTAGGTCGGGTCGGGAGCTCCTACAATGAGCAGTTCTTC.